This T cell receptor beta chain was captured in a study of a mutant IDH1 vaccine in newly diagnosed glioma. As to time point: baseline, week 1 (first vaccination visit). Treatment meaning: pre-vaccination baseline after standard-of-care therapy. Profiled with immunoSEQ multiplex PCR; TCRdb holds only in-frame clones, not every one. Here the sample spans approximately 67,000 clones, about four fifths being singletons. The sequence derives from a woman younger than 35 with glioma. Some clones in this sample may be carry-over from other donors' samples. The starting material was peripheral blood mononuclear cells (PBMCs), obtained from a glioma patient treated with radiotherapy, temozolomide or both.

As DNA, the CDR3 is TGTGCCTGGGACAGGGTGCCCACTAACTATGGCTACACCTTC. Protein product: CAWDRVPTNYGYTF. The chain joins TRBV30 to TRBJ1-2; 7 bases map to TRBD1. Germline V lookup: CDR1 GTSNPN, CDR2 SVGIG (reference sequence). The J segment lost 0 bases and the V segment lost 5 bases, leaving 6 bases of the junction unmatched. This CDR3 region has 14 residues.